This is a list of T cell receptor beta chains from one sample in a study of blood T cell repertoires in COVID-19. This table comes from immunoSEQ multiplex PCR, and its TCRdb copy is limited to in-frame clones, with some not included. The sample carries 92,000 or so clones, around 72% recorded once. What was sequenced was peripheral blood. These receptors all stem from an elderly woman with acute or convalescent COVID-19. The CDR3 runs from the conserved cysteine through the conserved F or W. The order of the fields is CDR3 DNA, CDR3 protein, D gene, V gene, J gene, clone size. D genes are given only for firm matches. Size values are once, few and many counts, or a class for expanded clones, and some rows have none.

CDR3nt: TGTGCCAGCAGTTTCGACAGGGTGAATGAAAAACTGTTTTTT
CDR3aa: CASSFDRVNEKLFF
d_gene: TRBD1
v_gene: TRBV6-5
j_gene: TRBJ1-4
abundance: .

CDR3nt: TGTGCCAGCAGTTACTCACCCCGGTGGAGTATCTCCTACGAGCAGTACTTC
CDR3aa: CASSYSPRWSISYEQYF
d_gene: .
v_gene: TRBV6-2/TRBV6-3
j_gene: TRBJ2-7
abundance: .

CDR3nt: TGCGCCAGCAGCCAAGCCCCTAGCGGGGGGGCGGGGGATACGCAGTATTTT
CDR3aa: CASSQAPSGGAGDTQYF
d_gene: TRBD2
v_gene: TRBV4-3
j_gene: TRBJ2-3
abundance: few

CDR3nt: TGTGCCAGCAGTCCCCGACAGCTTAACTATGGCTACACCTTC
CDR3aa: CASSPRQLNYGYTF
d_gene: .
v_gene: TRBV27
j_gene: TRBJ1-2
abundance: .

CDR3nt: TGCGCCAGCAGCTTGGGACAGGGGCCAGGCACAGATACGCAGTATTTT
CDR3aa: CASSLGQGPGTDTQYF
d_gene: TRBD1
v_gene: TRBV5-1
j_gene: TRBJ2-3
abundance: once

CDR3nt: TGTGCCAGCAGCTCGGGGACAGGCCTCCCTTTCTTT
CDR3aa: CASSSGTGLPFF
d_gene: TRBD1
v_gene: TRBV7-2
j_gene: TRBJ1-1
abundance: .

CDR3nt: TGTGCCATCAGTGCCGATGGGACAGGGAAGCCCGGGGAGCTGTTTTTT
CDR3aa: CAISADGTGKPGELFF
d_gene: TRBD1
v_gene: TRBV10-3
j_gene: TRBJ2-2
abundance: .

CDR3nt: TGCAGTGCTAGTACGGGACAGGGTGGCGGCTACACCTTC
CDR3aa: CSASTGQGGGYTF
d_gene: TRBD1
v_gene: TRBV20-1
j_gene: TRBJ1-2
abundance: .

CDR3nt: TGCGCCAGCTCACCCCCACTAGCTTTGTCGACCCAGTACTTC
CDR3aa: CASSPPLALSTQYF
d_gene: .
v_gene: TRBV5-1
j_gene: TRBJ2-5
abundance: once

CDR3nt: TGCGCCAGCAGCCAATCTAGCTCCGGGACTAGCGGGGGGGCGTGGACAGATACGCAGTATTTT
CDR3aa: CASSQSSSGTSGGAWTDTQYF
d_gene: TRBD2
v_gene: TRBV4-3
j_gene: TRBJ2-3
abundance: .

CDR3nt: TGTGCCAGCAGCCGGGATGGGGTTAATGAAAAACTGTTTTTT
CDR3aa: CASSRDGVNEKLFF
d_gene: .
v_gene: TRBV7-2
j_gene: TRBJ1-4
abundance: .

CDR3nt: TGTGCCAGCAGCTTAGGGCTAGCCGATGAGCAGTTCTTC
CDR3aa: CASSLGLADEQFF
d_gene: .
v_gene: TRBV7-6
j_gene: TRBJ2-1
abundance: once

CDR3nt: TGCAGCGTTGAGTCGATGGGGACAGGGGCCATCTACAATCAGCCCCAGCATTTT
CDR3aa: CSVESMGTGAIYNQPQHF
d_gene: TRBD1
v_gene: TRBV29-1
j_gene: TRBJ1-5
abundance: .

CDR3nt: TGCGCCAGCACAATGCAGGGGAATTCACCCCTCCACTTT
CDR3aa: CASTMQGNSPLHF
d_gene: .
v_gene: TRBV5-1
j_gene: TRBJ1-6
abundance: .

CDR3nt: TGTGCCAGCAGCGTAGGGGGACTAGCGGTCGATACGCAGTATTTT
CDR3aa: CASSVGGLAVDTQYF
d_gene: TRBD2
v_gene: TRBV9
j_gene: TRBJ2-3
abundance: .

CDR3nt: TGTGCCAGCAGTACCAGCGGGGGGGCCGGAATTGGCAATGAGCAGTTCTTC
CDR3aa: CASSTSGGAGIGNEQFF
d_gene: TRBD2
v_gene: TRBV27
j_gene: TRBJ2-1
abundance: .

CDR3nt: TGTGCCAGCAGTCTGACAGGGGGATCTTCTGAAGCTTTCTTT
CDR3aa: CASSLTGGSSEAFF
d_gene: TRBD1
v_gene: TRBV6-6
j_gene: TRBJ1-1
abundance: few

CDR3nt: TGTGCCAGCAGCTTAGTCACATACATGAACACTGAAGCTTTCTTT
CDR3aa: CASSLVTYMNTEAFF
d_gene: .
v_gene: TRBV11-2
j_gene: TRBJ1-1
abundance: few

CDR3nt: TGTGCCAGCAGTTGGGGGGGTACTAATGAAAAACTGTTTTTT
CDR3aa: CASSWGGTNEKLFF
d_gene: .
v_gene: TRBV28
j_gene: TRBJ1-4
abundance: .

CDR3nt: TGTGCCAGCAGCGCCTGGGACAGGGAATTCCCTGAAGCTTTCTTT
CDR3aa: CASSAWDREFPEAFF
d_gene: TRBD1
v_gene: TRBV3-1/TRBV3-2
j_gene: TRBJ1-1
abundance: .

CDR3nt: TGTGCCAGCAGCTTAGCCGGGACTCCCAATTATGGCTACACCTTC
CDR3aa: CASSLAGTPNYGYTF
d_gene: .
v_gene: TRBV7-2
j_gene: TRBJ1-2
abundance: .

CDR3nt: TGTGCCACCAGTCAGCGGGGATGGGAGACCCAGTACTTC
CDR3aa: CATSQRGWETQYF
d_gene: TRBD2
v_gene: TRBV24-1
j_gene: TRBJ2-5
abundance: .

CDR3nt: TGTGCCAGCTCACCTGAGACAGCCGCAACTAATGAAAAACTGTTTTTT
CDR3aa: CASSPETAATNEKLFF
d_gene: .
v_gene: TRBV18
j_gene: TRBJ1-4
abundance: .

CDR3nt: TGTGCCAGCAGCTCGGGACAGGGAACTGGCTACACCTTC
CDR3aa: CASSSGQGTGYTF
d_gene: TRBD1
v_gene: TRBV11-3
j_gene: TRBJ1-2
abundance: .

CDR3nt: TGTGCCAGCAGGCGAAACCCGGGACAGGGGGCAGGGGAGCAGTACTTC
CDR3aa: CASRRNPGQGAGEQYF
d_gene: TRBD1
v_gene: TRBV27
j_gene: TRBJ2-7
abundance: few

CDR3nt: TGTGCCAGTAGTCCGCGACAGGGAACTAATGAAAAACTGTTTTTT
CDR3aa: CASSPRQGTNEKLFF
d_gene: TRBD1
v_gene: TRBV19
j_gene: TRBJ1-4
abundance: .

CDR3nt: TGTGCCAGCAGCTGGTCGATAGGGGACACTGAAGCTTTCTTT
CDR3aa: CASSWSIGDTEAFF
d_gene: .
v_gene: TRBV5-4
j_gene: TRBJ1-1
abundance: .

CDR3nt: TGTGCCAGCAGCTTAGAGTCTCGCACTGAAGCTTTCTTT
CDR3aa: CASSLESRTEAFF
d_gene: .
v_gene: TRBV7-3
j_gene: TRBJ1-1
abundance: few

CDR3nt: TGTGCCAGCAGTTTTGGGGGCGAAGCCAAAAACATTCAGTACTTC
CDR3aa: CASSFGGEAKNIQYF
d_gene: .
v_gene: TRBV28
j_gene: TRBJ2-4
abundance: .

CDR3nt: TGTGCCAGCAGCGCCCGACAGGGGGGAGTACCCCTCCACTTT
CDR3aa: CASSARQGGVPLHF
d_gene: TRBD1
v_gene: TRBV7-8
j_gene: TRBJ1-6
abundance: .

CDR3nt: TGTGCCAGCAGCGTTCGGGACAGGGGGACGAACACTGAAGCTTTCTTT
CDR3aa: CASSVRDRGTNTEAFF
d_gene: TRBD1
v_gene: TRBV9
j_gene: TRBJ1-1
abundance: .

CDR3nt: TGTGCCAGCAGTCCGACTCCAAATCCAGCTGGCTACACCTTC
CDR3aa: CASSPTPNPAGYTF
d_gene: .
v_gene: TRBV6-6
j_gene: TRBJ1-2
abundance: .

CDR3nt: TGTGCCAGCAGGGGACAGGTACATGGTGAGCAGTTCTTC
CDR3aa: CASRGQVHGEQFF
d_gene: TRBD1
v_gene: TRBV27
j_gene: TRBJ2-1
abundance: .

CDR3nt: TGCAGCGTTGGGAACAGGGAACCTAACTATGGCTACACCTTC
CDR3aa: CSVGNREPNYGYTF
d_gene: .
v_gene: TRBV29-1
j_gene: TRBJ1-2
abundance: .

CDR3nt: TGCAGTGCTAGTGGTGACACGAACACTGAAGCTTTCTTT
CDR3aa: CSASGDTNTEAFF
d_gene: .
v_gene: TRBV20-1
j_gene: TRBJ1-1
abundance: .

CDR3nt: TGTGCCAGCTCACCCTTGGACAGGGAGCACTATGGCTACACCTTC
CDR3aa: CASSPLDREHYGYTF
d_gene: TRBD1
v_gene: TRBV18
j_gene: TRBJ1-2
abundance: few

CDR3nt: TGTGCCAGCAGCCTGACATTAACTGAAGCTTTCTTT
CDR3aa: CASSLTLTEAFF
d_gene: .
v_gene: TRBV6-5
j_gene: TRBJ1-1
abundance: .

CDR3nt: TGCGCCAGCAACGACCTCGCGGGGGCGGGCGAGACCCAGTACTTC
CDR3aa: CASNDLAGAGETQYF
d_gene: .
v_gene: TRBV5-1
j_gene: TRBJ2-5
abundance: .

CDR3nt: TGTGCCAGCAGCTTAGCGCCGGGGGGTCTATACAATGAGCAGTTCTTC
CDR3aa: CASSLAPGGLYNEQFF
d_gene: TRBD2
v_gene: TRBV7-2
j_gene: TRBJ2-1
abundance: .

CDR3nt: TGTGCCAGCAGTTCTCCAGGGGGATATGGCTACACCTTC
CDR3aa: CASSSPGGYGYTF
d_gene: TRBD1
v_gene: TRBV7-6
j_gene: TRBJ1-2
abundance: few

CDR3nt: TGCAGCGGAGCGACAGGGTACACCGGGGAGCTGTTTTTT
CDR3aa: CSGATGYTGELFF
d_gene: TRBD1
v_gene: TRBV29-1
j_gene: TRBJ2-2
abundance: .

CDR3nt: TGCAGTGCACAGGGGATTTTCTTT
CDR3aa: CSAQGIFF
d_gene: TRBD1
v_gene: TRBV20-1
j_gene: TRBJ1-1
abundance: .

CDR3nt: TGTGCCAGCTCAACAGAGTATAGTGAAGCTTTCTTT
CDR3aa: CASSTEYSEAFF
d_gene: .
v_gene: TRBV18
j_gene: TRBJ1-1
abundance: .

CDR3nt: TGTGCCAGTAGTGTCCGGGACAGGGATTCACCCCTCCACTTT
CDR3aa: CASSVRDRDSPLHF
d_gene: TRBD1
v_gene: TRBV19
j_gene: TRBJ1-6
abundance: .

CDR3nt: TGTGCCAGCAGTTCCCGACACCTGAACACTGAAGCTTTCTTT
CDR3aa: CASSSRHLNTEAFF
d_gene: .
v_gene: TRBV6-5
j_gene: TRBJ1-1
abundance: few

CDR3nt: TGTGCCAGCAGCTTAGGCTCCTTCGGGGTGAAGGAGGCTTTCTTT
CDR3aa: CASSLGSFGVKEAFF
d_gene: .
v_gene: TRBV13
j_gene: TRBJ1-1
abundance: .

CDR3nt: TGTGCCAGCAGCCGGGGCACAGGGGACACTGAAGCTTTCTTT
CDR3aa: CASSRGTGDTEAFF
d_gene: TRBD1
v_gene: TRBV3-1/TRBV3-2
j_gene: TRBJ1-1
abundance: .

CDR3nt: TGTGCCAGCAGTTTTTGGCCGCAGGGTTACGACTATGGCTACACCTTC
CDR3aa: CASSFWPQGYDYGYTF
d_gene: .
v_gene: TRBV6-2/TRBV6-3
j_gene: TRBJ1-2
abundance: once

CDR3nt: TGTGCCAGCAGTCCAAACCCGGGACAGGGGGGATCCTACGAGCAGTACTTC
CDR3aa: CASSPNPGQGGSYEQYF
d_gene: TRBD1
v_gene: TRBV28
j_gene: TRBJ2-7
abundance: .

CDR3nt: TGTGCCAGCAGTCAAAATTTGGGAGCCCAGCATTTT
CDR3aa: CASSQNLGAQHF
d_gene: .
v_gene: TRBV6-2/TRBV6-3
j_gene: TRBJ1-5
abundance: .

CDR3nt: TGTGCCAGCAGCCCCAGGGACAGGTTGACCGATAACTATGGCTACACCTTC
CDR3aa: CASSPRDRLTDNYGYTF
d_gene: TRBD1
v_gene: TRBV7-9
j_gene: TRBJ1-2
abundance: few